This TCR beta chain was profiled in a study of memory CD4+ T cells and cytomegalovirus serostatus. By share of the sample, this clone is medium-sized (0.01 to 0.1%). The sort gate was single viable CD3+CD4+CD8-CD45RO+ cells for memory CD4+ T cells. CMV serostatus came from serum IgG against pp150, pp28, p38, p52. TCRdb's copy holds only in-frame clones and misses some; the assay was immunoSEQ multiplex PCR. Among tens of thousands of clones listed, around 80% were seen once. Losses at the gene ends were 8 bases for V and 3 bases for J; bases not matched to a gene: 6. The CDR3 extends over 14 amino acids. Germline CDR1 reads MNHNS; CDR2 reads SASEGT.

The sequenced sample was memory CD4+ T cells from blood. The chain uses TRBV6-1 and TRBJ2-5, with 10 bases identical to TRBD2. This clonotype originated in an adult in good health and CMV-seronegative. CDR3 residues: CASSLLAGEETQYF. CDR3 DNA sequence: TGTGCCAGCTCTCTTCTAGCGGGAGAAGAGACCCAGTACTTC.